The clone carrying this TCR beta chain has only a few counts. CDR1 and CDR2 (germline): DFQATT, SNEGSKA (reference sequence). CDR3 size: 14 residues. J was trimmed by 4 bases and V by 3 bases; bases with no gene match: 8. This sample was included in a study of T-cell reconstitution after alpha-beta-depleted transplantation in children. Construction of the TCRbeta library involved unique molecular identifiers. TCRdb reanalysed the PCR reads using MiXCR and keeps one entry per CDR3 protein. This table has around 410,000 distinct CDR3 sequences, roughly 11% appearing once. V gene TRBV20-1 combines with J gene TRBJ2-7, with 8 bases matching TRBD1. Sample: PBMCs from the stem cell graft donor, taken from the stem cell graft. This TCR was recovered from a human donor who donated a stem cell graft to a child with acute myeloid leukemia. CDR3 loop: CSASIVRGPYEQYF. The DNA of the CDR3 is TGCAGTGCTAGTATCGTCAGGGGGCCATACGAGCAGTACTTC.